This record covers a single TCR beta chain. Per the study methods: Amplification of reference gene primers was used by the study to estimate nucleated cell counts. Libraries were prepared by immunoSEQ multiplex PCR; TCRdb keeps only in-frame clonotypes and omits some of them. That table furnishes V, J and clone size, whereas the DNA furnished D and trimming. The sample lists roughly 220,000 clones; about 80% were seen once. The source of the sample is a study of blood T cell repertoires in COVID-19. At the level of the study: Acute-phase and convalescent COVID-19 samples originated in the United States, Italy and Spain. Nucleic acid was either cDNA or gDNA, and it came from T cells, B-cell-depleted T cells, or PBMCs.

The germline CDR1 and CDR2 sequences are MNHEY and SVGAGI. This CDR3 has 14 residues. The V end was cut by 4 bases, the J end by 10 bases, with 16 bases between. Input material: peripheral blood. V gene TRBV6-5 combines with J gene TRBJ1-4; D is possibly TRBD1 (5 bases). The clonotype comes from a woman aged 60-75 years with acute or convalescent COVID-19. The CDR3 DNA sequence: TGTGCCAGCAGTTCTCTCGGGGGTCGTGGAAAACTGTTTTTT. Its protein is CASSSLGGRGKLFF.